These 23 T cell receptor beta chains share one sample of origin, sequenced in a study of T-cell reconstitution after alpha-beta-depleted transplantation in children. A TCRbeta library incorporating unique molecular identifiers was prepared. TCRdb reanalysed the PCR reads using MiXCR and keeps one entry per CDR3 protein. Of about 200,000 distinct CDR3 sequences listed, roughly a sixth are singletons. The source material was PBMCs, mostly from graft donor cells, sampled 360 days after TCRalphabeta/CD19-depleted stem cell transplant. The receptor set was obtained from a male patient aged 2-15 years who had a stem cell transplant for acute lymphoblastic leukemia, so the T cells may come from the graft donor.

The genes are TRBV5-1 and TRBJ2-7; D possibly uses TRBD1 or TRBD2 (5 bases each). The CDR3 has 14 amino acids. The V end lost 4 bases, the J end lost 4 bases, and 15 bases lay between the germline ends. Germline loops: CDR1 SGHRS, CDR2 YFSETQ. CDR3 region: CASSRGEASYEQYF. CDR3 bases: TGCGCCAGCAGCCGGGGCGAGGCCAGTTACGAGCAGTACTTC.

The CDR3 nucleotides are TGCAGTGCTAGAGTGGGGAACTACGAGCAGTACTTC. It is translated as CSARVGNYEQYF. The V gene is TRBV20-1, the J gene TRBJ2-7; D call uncertain. This CDR3 has 12 residues. Germline assignment: CDR1 DFQATT and CDR2 SNEGSKA (reference sequence). V lost 1 base to trimming and J lost 3 bases, with 7 bases between them.

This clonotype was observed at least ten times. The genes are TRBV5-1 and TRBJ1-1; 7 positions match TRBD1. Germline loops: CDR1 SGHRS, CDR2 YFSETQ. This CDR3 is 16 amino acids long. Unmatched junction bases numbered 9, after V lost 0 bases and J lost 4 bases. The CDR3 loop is CASSLDLDRVGTEAFF. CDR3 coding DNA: TGCGCCAGCAGCTTGGACCTAGACAGGGTCGGCACTGAAGCTTTCTTT.

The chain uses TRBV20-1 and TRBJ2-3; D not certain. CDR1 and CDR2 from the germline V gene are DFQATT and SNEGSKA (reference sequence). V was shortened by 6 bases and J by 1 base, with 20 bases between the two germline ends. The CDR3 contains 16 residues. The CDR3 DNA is TGCAGTGCCGCCACCCGACCTTTCTCTGGCACAGATACGCAGTATTTT. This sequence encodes CSAATRPFSGTDTQYF.

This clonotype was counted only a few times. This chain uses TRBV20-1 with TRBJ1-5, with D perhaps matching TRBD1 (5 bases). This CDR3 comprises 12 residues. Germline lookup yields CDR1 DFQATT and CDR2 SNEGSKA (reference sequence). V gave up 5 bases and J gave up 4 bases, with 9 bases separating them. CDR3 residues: CSADWGNQPQHF. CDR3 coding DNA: TGCAGTGCTGACTGGGGGAATCAGCCCCAGCATTTT.

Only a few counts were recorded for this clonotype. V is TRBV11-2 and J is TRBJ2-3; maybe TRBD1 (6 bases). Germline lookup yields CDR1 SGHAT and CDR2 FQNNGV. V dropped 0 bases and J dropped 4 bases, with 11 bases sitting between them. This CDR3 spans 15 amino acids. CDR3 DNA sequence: TGTGCCAGCAGCTTAGATAGACCAGGGGCAGATACGCAGTATTTT. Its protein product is CASSLDRPGADTQYF.

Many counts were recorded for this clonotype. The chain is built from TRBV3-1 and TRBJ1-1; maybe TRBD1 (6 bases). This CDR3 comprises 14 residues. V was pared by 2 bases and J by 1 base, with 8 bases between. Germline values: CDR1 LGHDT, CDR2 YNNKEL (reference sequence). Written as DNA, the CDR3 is TGTGCCAGCAGCCAACGGGACAAGAACACTGAAGCTTTCTTT. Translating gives CASSQRDKNTEAFF.

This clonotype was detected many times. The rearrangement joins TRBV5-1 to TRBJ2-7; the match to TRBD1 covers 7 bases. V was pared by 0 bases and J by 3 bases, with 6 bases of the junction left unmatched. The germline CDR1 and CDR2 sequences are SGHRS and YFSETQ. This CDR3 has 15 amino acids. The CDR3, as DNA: TGCGCCAGCAGCTTGGGACAGGGCCTAATCTACGAGCAGTACTTC. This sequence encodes CASSLGQGLIYEQYF.

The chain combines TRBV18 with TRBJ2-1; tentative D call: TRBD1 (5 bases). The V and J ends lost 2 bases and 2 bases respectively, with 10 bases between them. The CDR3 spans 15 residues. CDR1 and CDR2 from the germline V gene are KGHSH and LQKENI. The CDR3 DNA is TGTGCCAGCTCACCAGTGGTAGGGGCCTACAATGAGCAGTTCTTC. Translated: CASSPVVGAYNEQFF.

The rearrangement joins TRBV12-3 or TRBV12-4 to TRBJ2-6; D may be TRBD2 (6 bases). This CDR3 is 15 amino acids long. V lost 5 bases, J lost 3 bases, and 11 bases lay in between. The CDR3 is CASSPGGFGANVLTF. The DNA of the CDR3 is TGTGCCAGCAGTCCCGGGGGTTTTGGGGCCAACGTCCTGACTTTC.

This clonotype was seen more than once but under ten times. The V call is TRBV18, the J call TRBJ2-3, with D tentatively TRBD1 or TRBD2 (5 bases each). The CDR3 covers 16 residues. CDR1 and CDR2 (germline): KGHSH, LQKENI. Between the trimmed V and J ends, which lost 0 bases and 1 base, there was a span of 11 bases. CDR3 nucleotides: TGTGCCAGCTCACCACCGGGACCCCTTGGCACAGATACGCAGTATTTT. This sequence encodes CASSPPGPLGTDTQYF.

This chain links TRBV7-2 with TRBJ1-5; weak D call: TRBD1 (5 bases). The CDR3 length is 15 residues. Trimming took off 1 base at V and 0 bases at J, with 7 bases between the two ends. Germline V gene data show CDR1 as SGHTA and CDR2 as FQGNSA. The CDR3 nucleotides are TGTGCCAGCAGCTTAGAAGGGGTTAGCAATCAGCCCCAGCATTTT. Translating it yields CASSLEGVSNQPQHF.

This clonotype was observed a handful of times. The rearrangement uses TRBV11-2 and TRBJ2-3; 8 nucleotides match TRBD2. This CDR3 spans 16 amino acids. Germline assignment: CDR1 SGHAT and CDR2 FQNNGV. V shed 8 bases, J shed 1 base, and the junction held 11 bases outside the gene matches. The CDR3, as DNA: TGTGCCAGCCTCACTTGGAGCGGGGGAGGCACAGATACGCAGTATTTT. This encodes CASLTWSGGGTDTQYF. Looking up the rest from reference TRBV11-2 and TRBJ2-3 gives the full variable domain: EAGVAQSPRYKIIEKRQSVAFWCNPISGHATLYWYQQILGQGPKLLIQFQNNGVVDDSQLPKDRFSAERLKGVDSTLKIQPAKLEDSAVYLCASLTWSGGGTDTQYFGPGTRLTVL.

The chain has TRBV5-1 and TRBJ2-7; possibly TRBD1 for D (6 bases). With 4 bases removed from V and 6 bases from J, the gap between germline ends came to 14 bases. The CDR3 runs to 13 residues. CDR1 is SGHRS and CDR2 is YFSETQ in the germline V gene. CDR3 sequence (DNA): TGCGCCAGCAGCCTAGGGACACCCATCGAGCAGTACTTC. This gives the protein CASSLGTPIEQYF.

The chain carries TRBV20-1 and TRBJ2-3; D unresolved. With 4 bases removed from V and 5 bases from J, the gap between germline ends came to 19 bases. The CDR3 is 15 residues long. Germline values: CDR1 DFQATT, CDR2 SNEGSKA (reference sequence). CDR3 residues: CSATLLTASQDTQYF. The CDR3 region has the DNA TGCAGTGCTACCTTACTAACGGCCTCACAAGATACGCAGTATTTT.

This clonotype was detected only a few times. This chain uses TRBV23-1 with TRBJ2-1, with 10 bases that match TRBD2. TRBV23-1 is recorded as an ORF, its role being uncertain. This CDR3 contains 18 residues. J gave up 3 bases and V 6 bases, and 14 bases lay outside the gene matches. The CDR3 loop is CASRQGGGLAALYNEQFF. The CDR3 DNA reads TGCGCCAGCAGACAGGGGGGAGGACTAGCGGCTCTCTACAATGAGCAGTTCTTC.

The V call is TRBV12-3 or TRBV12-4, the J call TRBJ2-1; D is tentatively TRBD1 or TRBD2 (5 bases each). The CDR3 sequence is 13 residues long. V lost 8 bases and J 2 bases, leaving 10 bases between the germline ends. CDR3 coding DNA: TGTGCCAGCCTCGGGACCGCCTACAATGAGCAGTTCTTC. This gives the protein CASLGTAYNEQFF.

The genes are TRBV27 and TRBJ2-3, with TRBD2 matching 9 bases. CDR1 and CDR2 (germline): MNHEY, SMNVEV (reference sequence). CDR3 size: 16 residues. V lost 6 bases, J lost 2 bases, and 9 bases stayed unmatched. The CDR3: CASRKIAGAHTDTQYF. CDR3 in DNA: TGTGCCAGCAGAAAAATAGCGGGGGCCCACACAGATACGCAGTATTTT.

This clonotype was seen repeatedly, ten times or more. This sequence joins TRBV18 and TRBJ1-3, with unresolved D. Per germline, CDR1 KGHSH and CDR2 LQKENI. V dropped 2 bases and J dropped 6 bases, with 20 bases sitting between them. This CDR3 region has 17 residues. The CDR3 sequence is CASSPSKALLGVNTIYF. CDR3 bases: TGTGCCAGCTCACCAAGTAAGGCTCTCCTGGGCGTAAACACCATATATTTT.

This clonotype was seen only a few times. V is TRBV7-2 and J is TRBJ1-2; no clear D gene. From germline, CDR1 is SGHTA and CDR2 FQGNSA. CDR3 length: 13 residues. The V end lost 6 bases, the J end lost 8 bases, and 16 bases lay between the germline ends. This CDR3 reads CASSPDGVVGYTF. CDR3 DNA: TGTGCCAGCAGTCCCGATGGGGTAGTCGGCTACACCTTC.

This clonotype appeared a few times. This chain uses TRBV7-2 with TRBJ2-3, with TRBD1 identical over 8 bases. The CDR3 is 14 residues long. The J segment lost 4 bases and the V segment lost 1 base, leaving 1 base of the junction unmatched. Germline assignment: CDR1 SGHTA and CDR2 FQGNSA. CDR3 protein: CASSLEQGADTQYF. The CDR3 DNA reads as TGTGCCAGCAGCTTAGAACAGGGGGCAGATACGCAGTATTTT.

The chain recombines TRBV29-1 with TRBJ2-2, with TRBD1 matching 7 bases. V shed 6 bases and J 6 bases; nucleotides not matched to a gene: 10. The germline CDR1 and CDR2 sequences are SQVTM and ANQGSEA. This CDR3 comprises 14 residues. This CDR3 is CSVGRQGTAGELFF. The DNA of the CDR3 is TGCAGCGTGGGTAGACAGGGAACAGCCGGGGAGCTGTTTTTT.

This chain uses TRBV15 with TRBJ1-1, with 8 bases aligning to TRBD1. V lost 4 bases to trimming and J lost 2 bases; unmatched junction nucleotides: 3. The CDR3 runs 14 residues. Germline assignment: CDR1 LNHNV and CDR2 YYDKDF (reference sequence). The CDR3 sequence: CATSTDRANTEAFF. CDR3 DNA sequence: TGTGCCACCAGCACGGACAGGGCAAACACTGAAGCTTTCTTT.